The subject of this entry is one TCR beta chain. This clonotype was detected many times. No cognate antigen has been identified for it. There are no base qualities to consult, and no much larger clone falls within one base. These data originate in a study of response to subunit inactivated influenza vaccine (dated 2018 in TCRdb). The study in broad terms: Deep quantitative profiling of the T cell receptor repertoire was used in the study to follow responses to a trivalent subunit inactivated influenza vaccine. What the work shows at the level of the full study, not this receptor alone: The authors proposed that each seasonal influenza vaccination may bring in only a limited number of new T cells.

The CDR3 contains 15 residues, cysteine and phenylalanine counted. Only the CDR3 DNA is retained, 45 bases long and in frame from the first base. The V and J ends are trimmed by 5 bases and 4 bases, leaving 15 bases between them. In the germline V gene (reference sequence), CDR1 corresponds to LNHDA and CDR2 to SQIVND. Library preparation used RT-PCR. For sequencing, an Illumina HiSeq 2500 was employed. The public reads were quality trimmed at Q25 with fastp and then assembled into clones with MiXCR by TCRdb, keeping productive beta chains. Identical CDR3 proteins give one entry, which carries the most common genes and DNA. The sample yields 500,000 to 650,000 distinct CDR3 sequences; around 8% were counted once. The ten largest clones add up to approximately 12% of the sample.

The chain was built from TRBV19 and TRBJ1-5, with TRBD1 as a weak D call on 6 bases. Here the sequenced sample was PBMCs from blood, taken less than 25 months after vaccination. This sequence was found in a man in his fifties or sixties who received an inactivated influenza vaccine. Donor details come from another sample of the same person, matched by shared clones. CDR3 protein: CASSWQGSGNQPQHF. DNA sequence: TGTGCCAGTAGTTGGCAGGGGAGTGGAAATCAGCCCCAGCATTTT. With the portions outside the CDR3 filled from the reference TRBV19 and TRBJ1-5 genes, the complete variable region becomes DGGITQSPKYLFRKEGQNVTLSCEQNLNHDAMYWYRQDPGQGLRLIYYSQIVNDFQKGDIAEGYSVSREKKESFPLTVTSAQKNPTAFYLCASSWQGSGNQPQHFGDGTRLSIL.